The text below deals with one T cell receptor beta chain. What it binds is unknown. Other DNA sequences in the same sample also yield this CDR3. TCRdb's table, derived via immunoSEQ multiplex PCR, lists solely in-frame clones and lacks some. The sample includes about 2.2 million clones, approximately 94% of them seen just once. The data are from a study of shared clonotypes between healthy human individuals. Regarding the study as a whole: What rarefaction showed was incomplete sorted-subset sequencing despite large depth. It was expected that sequencing depth would affect clonotype sharing among donors.

It was CD45RO-negative cells, positively selected for CCR7, that made up naive CD8 cells, with terminally differentiated effector memory CD45RA+ cells excluded. The sequenced sample was naive CD8+ T cells from PBMCs. The TCR originated in a man aged 18 to 29 in good health. Some clones in this sample may be carry-over from other donors' samples.

CDR3 sequence (DNA): TGTGCCAGCAGCTTAGACCCGGCAGGCCCCTACGAGCAGTACTTC. It translates to CASSLDPAGPYEQYF. V usage is TRBV11-2 and J usage is TRBJ2-7; the D is unclear. This CDR3 has 15 amino acids. Trimming left V 0 bases short and J 2 bases short, with 11 bases between. CDR1 is SGHAT and CDR2 is FQNNGV in the germline V gene. Based on the CDR3 plus reference TRBV11-2 and TRBJ2-7, the full variable domain is EAGVAQSPRYKIIEKRQSVAFWCNPISGHATLYWYQQILGQGPKLLIQFQNNGVVDDSQLPKDRFSAERLKGVDSTLKIQPAKLEDSAVYLCASSLDPAGPYEQYFGPGTRLTVT.